These T cell receptor beta chains were read from a single sample in a study of blood T cell repertoires in COVID-19. Sequencing was performed with immunoSEQ multiplex PCR; in TCRdb, only in-frame clones are kept and a portion is missing. The repertoire consists of about 180,000 clones, with approximately 81% occurring once and the leading ten covering about 5%. The sample consisted of PBMCs or T cells enriched from blood (not recorded which). Receptor source: a woman aged 40 to 50 with acute COVID-19. CDR3s include the opening cysteine and the closing phenylalanine or tryptophan. Each record gives: V gene, D gene, J gene, clone size, CDR3 protein, CDR3 DNA. The D gene is left open where the match is weak. Clone size is stated in some rows and not others, as once, few, many or a class when expanded.

TRBV7-9	TRBD2	TRBJ2-1	NA	CASSPSAGEGPNEQFF	TGTGCCAGCAGCCCCTCGGCGGGAGAGGGCCCAAATGAGCAGTTCTTC
TRBV7-2	TRBD1	TRBJ2-3	NA	CASSVTGGLGDTQYF	TGTGCCAGCAGCGTGACAGGGGGCCTAGGAGATACGCAGTATTTT
TRBV29-1	TRBD1	TRBJ1-2	NA	CSARQGDYGYTF	TGCAGCGCCCGACAGGGCGACTATGGCTACACCTTC
TRBV11-2	TRBD2	TRBJ2-3	once	CASSPPPWGSGSPDTQYF	TGTGCCAGCAGCCCACCACCCTGGGGTAGCGGGAGTCCAGATACGCAGTATTTT
TRBV7-9	TRBD2	TRBJ2-1	NA	CASSSGLAGTYNEQFF	TGTGCCAGCAGCTCGGGACTAGCGGGAACCTACAATGAGCAGTTCTTC
TRBV5-1	TRBD2	TRBJ2-1	NA	CASSLLAAAYNEQFF	TGCGCCAGCAGCCTACTAGCGGCAGCTTACAATGAGCAGTTCTTC
TRBV7-6	NA	TRBJ2-5	NA	CASSLGTAQETQYF	TGTGCCAGCAGCTTAGGGACAGCCCAAGAGACCCAGTACTTC
TRBV19	NA	TRBJ1-2	NA	CASSIGVSYGYTF	TGTGCCAGTAGTATAGGTGTATCCTATGGCTACACCTTC
TRBV11-1	TRBD2	TRBJ2-1	NA	CASSFRLAGYNEQFF	TGTGCCAGCAGCTTTCGACTAGCGGGGTACAATGAGCAGTTCTTC
TRBV6-5	NA	TRBJ2-3	once	CASRRQDTQYF	TGTGCCAGCAGACGTCAGGATACGCAGTATTTT